Below are 8 T cell receptor beta chains sequenced from a single sample in a study of T cell repertoires in cytomegalovirus infection. Antigens of these TCRs are unknown. TCRdb re-derived calls from the reads in MiXCR, one entry per CDR3 protein. The sample holds 800,000 to 950,000 distinct CDR3 sequences, around a third seen once. Sequences were derived from cultured CD8+ T cells from PBMCs, sampled from culture after CMV antigen stimulation. The receptors here all came from a human donor in good health (CMV status not recorded). Some clones in this sample may be carry-over from other donors' samples.

This sequence joins TRBV5-4 and TRBJ1-1; D is possibly TRBD1 (5 bases). This CDR3 has 16 residues. V was trimmed by 0 bases and J by 0 bases, leaving 12 bases between them. CDR1 is SGHNT and CDR2 is YYREEE in the germline V gene (reference sequence). The DNA of the CDR3 is TGTGCCAGCAGCTTGGAGGGGTCAGCGATGAACACTGAAGCTTTCTTT. Translated: CASSLEGSAMNTEAFF.

The chain combines TRBV6-2 or TRBV6-3 with TRBJ2-7; 7 nucleotides agree with TRBD1. Unmatched junction bases numbered 14, after V lost 6 bases and J lost 3 bases. CDR1 is MNHEY and CDR2 is SVGEGT in the germline V gene. This CDR3 has 16 residues. The CDR3 region has the DNA TGTGCCAGCAGCACGAGACAGGGAAACCCTCGCTACGAGCAGTACGTC. Its translation is CASSTRQGNPRYEQYV.

This clonotype occurred a few times. V is TRBV6-5 and J is TRBJ2-3; TRBD1 or TRBD2 may be the D gene (5 bases each). This CDR3 has 17 residues. V was cut by 2 bases and J by 3 bases, with 18 bases left in between. CDR1 is MNHEY and CDR2 is SVGAGI in the germline V gene. The CDR3 is CASSYPPPGQGTDTQYF. CDR3 DNA: TGTGCCAGCAGTTACCCCCCCCCGGGGCAAGGGACAGATACGCAGTATTTT.

This clonotype was seen many times. The genes are TRBV7-2 and TRBJ2-1; D is unclear. There are 15 residues in the CDR3. Germline loops: CDR1 SGHTA, CDR2 FQGNSA. The ends were cut back, 0 bases at V and 1 base at J, with 7 bases in the middle. The CDR3 sequence: CASSLARSSYNEQFF. In DNA form, the CDR3 reads TGTGCCAGCAGCTTAGCGCGCTCTTCCTACAATGAGCAGTTCTTC. Supplemented by reference TRBV7-2 and TRBJ2-1, the full variable domain reads GAGVSQSPSNKVTEKGKDVELRCDPISGHTALYWYRQSLGQGLEFLIYFQGNSAPDKSGLPSDRFSAERTGGSVSTLTIQRTQQEDSAVYLCASSLARSSYNEQFFGPGTRLTVL.

This clonotype was observed a handful of times. J is TRBJ2-2 and V is TRBV6-2 or TRBV6-3, with 7 positions matching TRBD1. Germline V gives CDR1 MNHEY, CDR2 SVGEGT. The CDR3 has 16 amino acids. The junction had 5 bases not matched to a gene; V was cut back by 4 bases and J by 0 bases. CDR3: CASSSPGTANTGELFF. CDR3 DNA sequence: TGTGCCAGCAGTTCGCCCGGGACAGCGAACACCGGGGAGCTGTTTTTT.

The table lists this clonotype with many counts. This sequence joins TRBV12-3 or TRBV12-4 and TRBJ1-4; TRBD1 matches at 10 bases. The V and J ends lost 3 bases and 7 bases, in that order; junction bases with no gene match: 8. The CDR3 length is 16 residues. CDR3 sequence: CASSFHPGDRGEKLFF. CDR3 in DNA: TGTGCCAGCAGTTTTCATCCAGGGGACAGGGGTGAAAAACTGTTTTTT.

In this sample, this clonotype turned up a few times. The chain links TRBV5-5 to TRBJ2-3, with D perhaps TRBD1 (5 bases). Germline CDR1 and CDR2: SGHKS and YYEKEE (reference sequence). This CDR3 is 19 amino acids long. V was clipped by 3 bases and J by 9 bases, with 32 bases between them. In DNA form, the CDR3 reads TGTGCCAGCAGCTGGGGAAGAGGTGGACACCCCTTTGTCGCGAGCACGCAGTATTTT. This codes for CASSWGRGGHPFVASTQYF.

The chain recombines TRBV9 with TRBJ2-1, with TRBD1 matching 12 bases. Germline-derived CDR1 and CDR2 are SGDLS and YYNGEE. This CDR3 has 15 residues. V shed 2 bases and J 10 bases; nucleotides not matched to a gene: 7. This chain's CDR3 is CASSVSGTGGNEQFF. The DNA of the CDR3 is TGTGCCAGCAGCGTCTCCGGGACAGGGGGCAACGAGCAGTTCTTC.